This T cell receptor (beta chain) comes out of a study of technical replicates of blood from several donors. The CDR3 sequence is 15 residues long. CDR1 SGHTA and CDR2 FQGTGA come from the germline V gene. V was clipped by 3 bases and J by 6 bases; unmatched bases: 5. Repertoires were generated with immunoSEQ multiplex PCR, while TCRdb's copy carries only in-frame clones and drops some. The sample contains approximately 99,000 clones, approximately 95% of which appear only once. Sequenced sample: T cells isolated from PBMCs. The chain employs TRBV7-3 and TRBJ2-1, with 10 bases identical to TRBD2. This clonotype originated in a human donor in good health. CDR3 region: CASSLSGGEPNEQFF. The CDR3 region has the DNA TGTGCCAGCAGCTTGAGCGGGGGGGAACCCAATGAGCAGTTCTTC. The full variable domain, its missing parts supplied by reference TRBV7-3 and TRBJ2-1, is GAGVSQTPSNKVTEKGKYVELRCDPISGHTALYWYRQSLGQGPEFLIYFQGTGAADDSGLPNDRFFAVRPEGSVSTLKIQRTERGDSAVYLCASSLSGGEPNEQFFGPGTRLTVL.